This entry features one TCR beta chain sequence. Its antigen remains unidentified. This same CDR3 is encoded by further DNA sequences in the sample. This specimen comes from a study of shared clonotypes between healthy human individuals. Study outcomes and limitations: Across subsets, estimated richness was generally greater for naive than for memory populations.

The authors' processing: Filtering differed because ImmunoSEQ produced junction-only sequences that carried no quality scores. Using immunoSEQ multiplex PCR, the repertoire was profiled, and TCRdb retains in-frame clones only, with some absent. V and J calls and clone size follow that table, whereas D and trimming were derived from the DNA. Of roughly 2,300,000 clones in the sample, 85% to 95% were seen once. From germline, CDR1 is SGHNT and CDR2 YYREEE (reference sequence). The V end lost 2 bases, the J end lost 1 base, and 4 bases lay between the germline ends. The length of the CDR3 is 13 residues.

Sequences were obtained from naive CD4+ T cells from PBMCs. Subset of the sample: CD45RA+ positively selected. The origin of this receptor is a man aged 18 to 29 in good health. Some clones in this sample may be carry-over from other donors' samples. The chain recombines TRBV5-4 with TRBJ2-1; D is ambiguous. CDR3 in DNA: TGTGCCAGCAGCTTCACGTCCTACAATGAGCAGTTCTTC. It yields the protein CASSFTSYNEQFF.